These 16 T cell receptor beta chains originate from one sample sequenced in a study of blood T cell repertoires in COVID-19. Sequencing used immunoSEQ multiplex PCR; TCRdb keeps in-frame clones, though not all of them. The sample includes around 130,000 clones, under 90% of them seen just once. The sequenced sample was peripheral blood. The receptors here all came from a woman aged 55-75 years with acute or convalescent COVID-19.

This clone was counted a few times. The chain joins TRBV5-1 to TRBJ1-2; D is unresolved. Between the trimmed V and J ends, which lost 0 bases and 4 bases, there was a span of 7 bases. The germline V gene has CDR1 SGHRS and CDR2 YFSETQ. The CDR3 totals 13 residues. CDR3: CASSLAAGYGYTF. As DNA, the CDR3 is TGCGCCAGCAGCTTGGCCGCGGGCTATGGCTACACCTTC.

The V gene is TRBV19, the J gene TRBJ2-4, with TRBD2 identical over 8 bases. The ends lost 4 bases at V and 7 bases at J; junction bases unmatched: 15. The CDR3 runs 17 residues. The germline V gene has CDR1 LNHDA and CDR2 SQIVND (reference sequence). CDR3 nucleotide sequence: TGTGCCAGTAGTACCCCAGCGGGGGACGCAAGCGGGAACATTCAGTACTTC. This gives the protein CASSTPAGDASGNIQYF. The whole variable domain, filled in from reference TRBV19 and TRBJ2-4, reads DGGITQSPKYLFRKEGQNVTLSCEQNLNHDAMYWYRQDPGQGLRLIYYSQIVNDFQKGDIAEGYSVSREKKESFPLTVTSAQKNPTAFYLCASSTPAGDASGNIQYFGAGTRLSVL.

The rearrangement uses TRBV24-1 and TRBJ1-4, with D possibly being TRBD1 (5 bases). This CDR3 spans 15 amino acids. Trimming removed 3 bases from V and 7 bases from J, with 14 bases in between. The germline V gene encodes CDR1 KGHDR and CDR2 SFDVKD. CDR3 protein: CATSDPGAGTEKLFF. The CDR3, as DNA: TGTGCCACCAGTGATCCCGGAGCGGGGACTGAAAAACTGTTTTTT.

The chain carries TRBV5-1 and TRBJ2-1; a weak D match, TRBD2 (6 bases). The germline gives CDR1 SGHRS, CDR2 YFSETQ. CDR3 size: 16 residues. V was pared by 4 bases and J by 0 bases, with 14 bases between. The CDR3 nucleotides read TGCGCCAGCAGCCCCCTCGGCGGGGCCTCCTACAATGAGCAGTTCTTC. It translates to CASSPLGGASYNEQFF.

The CDR3: CASSQCAVQEQYV. In DNA form, the CDR3 reads TGCGCCAGCAGTCAATGTGCCGTCCAGGAGCAGTACGTC. This chain links TRBV23-1 with TRBJ2-7; no clear D. TRBV23-1 is an ORF, and what it does is uncertain. The CDR3 is 13 amino acids. V dropped 1 base and J dropped 7 bases, with 11 bases sitting between them.

This chain uses TRBV4-2 with TRBJ2-6; 10 bases align to TRBD2. With V trimmed by 2 bases and J by 4 bases, 11 bases remained unmatched. Germline-derived CDR1 and CDR2 are LGHNA and YNFKEQ. This CDR3 is 19 amino acids long. The CDR3 bases are TGTGCCAGCAGCCAACCCGGACTAGCGGCGGGCGTAGGGGCCAACGTCCTGACTTTC. It codes for CASSQPGLAAGVGANVLTF.

The chain couples TRBV19 to TRBJ1-5, with TRBD1 matching 10 bases. This CDR3 contains 17 residues. Germline V gives CDR1 LNHDA, CDR2 SQIVND (reference sequence). V lost 6 bases, J lost 6 bases, and 14 bases stayed unmatched. The CDR3 spells CASRSRTGTGESQPQHF. CDR3 sequence (DNA): TGTGCCAGTAGGAGTAGAACCGGGACAGGGGAATCTCAGCCCCAGCATTTT. Together with reference TRBV19 and TRBJ1-5, the CDR3 gives the full variable domain: DGGITQSPKYLFRKEGQNVTLSCEQNLNHDAMYWYRQDPGQGLRLIYYSQIVNDFQKGDIAEGYSVSREKKESFPLTVTSAQKNPTAFYLCASRSRTGTGESQPQHFGDGTRLSIL.

The rearrangement joins TRBV3-1 (or the pseudogene TRBV3-2) to TRBJ1-3; D gene unclear. V was clipped by 5 bases and J by 0 bases, with 11 bases between them. CDR3 size: 15 residues. CDR1 is LGHDT and CDR2 is YNNKEL in the germline V gene (reference sequence). The CDR3: CASSETPFSGNTIYF. The CDR3 DNA sequence: TGTGCCAGCAGCGAGACACCGTTCTCTGGAAACACCATATATTTT.

The chain carries TRBV18 and TRBJ1-3; D unclear. The CDR3 loop spans 15 amino acids. Germline V gene data show CDR1 as KGHSH and CDR2 as LQKENI. The ends were cut back, 2 bases at V and 0 bases at J, with 8 bases in the middle. The DNA for the CDR3 is TGTGCCAGCTCACCAGGGAGCTTCTCTGGAAACACCATATATTTT. Translated: CASSPGSFSGNTIYF.

The chain joins TRBV5-1 to TRBJ1-1; D gene unclear. The CDR3 has 13 residues. The germline V gene encodes CDR1 SGHRS and CDR2 YFSETQ. V was pared by 3 bases and J by 1 base, with 7 bases between. As DNA, the CDR3 is TGCGCCAGCAGCTATGCCGGGAACACTGAAGCTTTCTTT. Amino acid sequence: CASSYAGNTEAFF.

The J gene is TRBJ2-7, the V gene TRBV28, with a possible D match to TRBD1 (6 bases). In germline, CDR1 is MDHEN, CDR2 SYDVKM. The CDR3 contains 14 residues. The V end lost 3 bases, the J end lost 0 bases, and 9 bases lay between the germline ends. CDR3 loop: CASSFGQYSYEQYF. The CDR3 DNA reads as TGTGCCAGCAGTTTTGGACAGTACTCCTACGAGCAGTACTTC.

Comments on this clone: Other DNA sequences of this sample code for an identical CDR3. The chain couples TRBV12-3 or TRBV12-4 to TRBJ1-3; D gene uncertain. Between the trimmed V and J ends, which lost 1 base and 4 bases, there was a span of 5 bases. The CDR3 has 13 amino acids. CDR3 residues: CASSLGGGNTIYF. The DNA for the CDR3 is TGTGCCAGCAGTTTAGGAGGGGGAAACACCATATATTTT.

V gene TRBV19 combines with J gene TRBJ2-1, with a weak D call TRBD2 (7 bases). The CDR3 covers 16 residues. Between the trimmed V and J ends, which lost 1 base and 3 bases, there was a span of 13 bases. Germline V gives CDR1 LNHDA, CDR2 SQIVND (reference sequence). The CDR3 coding sequence is TGTGCCAGTAGTATAGGCGGCGGGGGACACTACAATGAGCAGTTCTTC. Its translation is CASSIGGGGHYNEQFF.

The J gene is TRBJ2-3, the V gene TRBV3-1 (or the pseudogene TRBV3-2); 7 nucleotides align to TRBD2. Germline V lookup: CDR1 LGHDT, CDR2 YNNKEL (reference sequence). The V and J ends lost 4 bases and 5 bases, in that order; junction bases with no gene match: 6. The CDR3 runs to 14 residues. The CDR3: CASSPGLVLDTQYF. CDR3 bases: TGTGCCAGCAGCCCTGGACTAGTCTTAGATACGCAGTATTTT.

The chain is built from TRBV7-9 and TRBJ1-2; D is unclear. Germline V lookup: CDR1 SEHNR, CDR2 FQNEAQ (reference sequence). The CDR3 totals 13 residues. The V end lost 1 base, the J end lost 7 bases, and 10 bases lay between the germline ends. CDR3 sequence: CASSLGELRGYTF. The CDR3 DNA is TGTGCCAGCAGCTTAGGTGAACTCCGTGGCTACACCTTC.

The chain joins TRBV19 to TRBJ1-2; D call uncertain. CDR1 is LNHDA, CDR2 SQIVND, per germline (reference sequence). The V gene lost 1 base and the J gene lost 7 bases, with 7 bases spanning the gap. The CDR3 runs 12 residues. The CDR3 loop is CASSIAVGGYTF. The CDR3, as DNA: TGTGCCAGTAGTATAGCGGTTGGTGGCTACACCTTC. Using reference TRBV19 and TRBJ1-2 for the parts outside the CDR3, the full variable domain is DGGITQSPKYLFRKEGQNVTLSCEQNLNHDAMYWYRQDPGQGLRLIYYSQIVNDFQKGDIAEGYSVSREKKESFPLTVTSAQKNPTAFYLCASSIAVGGYTFGSGTRLTVV.